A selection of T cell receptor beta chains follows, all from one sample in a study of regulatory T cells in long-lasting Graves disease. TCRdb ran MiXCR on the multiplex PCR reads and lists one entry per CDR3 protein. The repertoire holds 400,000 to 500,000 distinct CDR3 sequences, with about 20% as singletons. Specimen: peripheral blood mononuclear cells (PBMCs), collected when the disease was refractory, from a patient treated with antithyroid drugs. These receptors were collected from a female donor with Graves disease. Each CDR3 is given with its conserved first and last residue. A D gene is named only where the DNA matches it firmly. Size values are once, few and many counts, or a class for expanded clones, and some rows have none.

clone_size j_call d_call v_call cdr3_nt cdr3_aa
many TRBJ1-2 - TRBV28 TGTGCCAGCAGTTCAGCAGGGACGGCGGGGGGCTACACCTTC CASSSAGTAGGYTF
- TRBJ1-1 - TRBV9 TGTGTCAGCAGCGTAGCTCGGGTGAACACTGAAGCTTTCTTT CVSSVARVNTEAFF
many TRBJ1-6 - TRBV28 TGTGCCAGCAGTTTACCGAAAGGCTCACCCCTCCACTTT CASSLPKGSPLHF
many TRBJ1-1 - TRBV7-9 TGTGCCAGCAGCTCTGTCCGTGGCGCTGAAGCTTTCTTT CASSSVRGAEAFF
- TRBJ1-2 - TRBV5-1 TGCGCCAGCAGCTTGGCCCCAGACCGTAACTATGGCTACACCTTC CASSLAPDRNYGYTF
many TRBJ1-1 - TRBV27 TGTGCCAGCAGTTTTATAGGGGCTGAAGCTTTCTTT CASSFIGAEAFF
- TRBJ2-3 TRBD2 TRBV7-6 TGTGCCATCAGCGGGGGAGCTACAGATACGCAGTATTTT CAISGGATDTQYF
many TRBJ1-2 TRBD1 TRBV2 TGTGCCAGCAGTGTGGCAACAGCAGGGGGTGGCTACACCTTC CASSVATAGGGYTF
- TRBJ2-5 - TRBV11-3 TGTGCCAGCAGCTTAGGTGGCGCAGTAGAGACCCAGTACTTC CASSLGGAVETQYF
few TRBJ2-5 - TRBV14 TGTGCCAGCAGCCAAGTTAAGGAGACCCAGTACTTC CASSQVKETQYF
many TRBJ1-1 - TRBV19 TGTGCCAGTAGTCCCAGCCACCGCGGCACTGAAGCTTTCTTT CASSPSHRGTEAFF
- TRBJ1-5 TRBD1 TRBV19 TGTGCCAGTACCTATGACAGGGGCAACCAGCCCCAGCATTTT CASTYDRGNQPQHF
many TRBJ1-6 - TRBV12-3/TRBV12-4 TGTGCCAGTGGGGGGTCTAATTCACCCCTCCACTTT CASGGSNSPLHF
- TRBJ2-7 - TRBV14 TGTGCCAGCAGCCAAGCTCTCTACGAGCAGTACTTC CASSQALYEQYF
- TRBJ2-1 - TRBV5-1 TGCGCCAGCAGCCCGACGGTACCCTCCTACAATGAGCAGTTCTTC CASSPTVPSYNEQFF
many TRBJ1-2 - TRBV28 TGTGCCAGCAGTTCAGGACAGCAAACCTATGGCTACACCTTC CASSSGQQTYGYTF